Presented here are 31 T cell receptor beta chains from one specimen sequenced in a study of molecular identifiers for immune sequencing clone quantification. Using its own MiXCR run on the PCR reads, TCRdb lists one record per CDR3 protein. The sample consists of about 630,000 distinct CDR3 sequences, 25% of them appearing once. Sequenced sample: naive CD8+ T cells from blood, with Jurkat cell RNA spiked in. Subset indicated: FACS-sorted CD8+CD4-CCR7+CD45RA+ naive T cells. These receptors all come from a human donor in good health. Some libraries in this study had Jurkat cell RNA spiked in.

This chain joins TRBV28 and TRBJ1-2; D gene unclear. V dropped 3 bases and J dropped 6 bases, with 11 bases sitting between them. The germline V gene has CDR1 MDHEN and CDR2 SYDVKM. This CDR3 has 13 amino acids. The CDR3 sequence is CASSFRFLDGYTF. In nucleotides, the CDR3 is TGTGCCAGCAGTTTTCGTTTCTTGGATGGCTACACCTTC.

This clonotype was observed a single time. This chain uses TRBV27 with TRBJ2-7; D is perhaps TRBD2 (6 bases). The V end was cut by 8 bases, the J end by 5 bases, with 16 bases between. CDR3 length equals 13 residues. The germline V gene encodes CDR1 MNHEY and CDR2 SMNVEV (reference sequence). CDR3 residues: CASGGTGINEQYF. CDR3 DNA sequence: TGTGCCAGCGGAGGGACTGGTATCAACGAGCAGTACTTC.

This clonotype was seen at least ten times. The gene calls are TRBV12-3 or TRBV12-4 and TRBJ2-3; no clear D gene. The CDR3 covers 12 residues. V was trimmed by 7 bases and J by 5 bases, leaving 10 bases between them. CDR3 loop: CASTLLGDTQYF. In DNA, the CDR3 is TGTGCCAGCACCTTACTGGGAGATACGCAGTATTTT.

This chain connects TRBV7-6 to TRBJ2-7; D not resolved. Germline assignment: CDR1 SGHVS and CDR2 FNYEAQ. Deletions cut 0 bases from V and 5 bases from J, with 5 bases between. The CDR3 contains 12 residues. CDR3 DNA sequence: TGTGCCAGCAGCTTAGCACTTAACGAGCAGTACTTC. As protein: CASSLALNEQYF. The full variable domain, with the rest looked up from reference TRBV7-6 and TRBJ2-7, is GAGVSQSPRYKVTKRGQDVALRCDPISGHVSLYWYRQALGQGPEFLTYFNYEAQQDKSGLPNDRFSAERPEGSISTLTIQRTEQRDSAMYRCASSLALNEQYFGPGTRLTVT.

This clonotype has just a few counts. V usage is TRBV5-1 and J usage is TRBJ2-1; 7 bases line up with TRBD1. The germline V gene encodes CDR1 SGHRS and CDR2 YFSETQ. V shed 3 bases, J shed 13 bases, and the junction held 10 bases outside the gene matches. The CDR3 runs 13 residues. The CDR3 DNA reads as TGCGCCAGCAGCTCTCCGCCAGGGGGTTCCCAGTTCTTC. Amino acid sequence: CASSSPPGGSQFF. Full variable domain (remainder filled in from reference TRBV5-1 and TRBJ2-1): KAGVTQTPRYLIKTRGQQVTLSCSPISGHRSVSWYQQTPGQGLQFLFEYFSETQRNKGNFPGRFSGRQFSNSRSEMNVSTLELGDSALYLCASSSPPGGSQFFGPGTRLTVL.

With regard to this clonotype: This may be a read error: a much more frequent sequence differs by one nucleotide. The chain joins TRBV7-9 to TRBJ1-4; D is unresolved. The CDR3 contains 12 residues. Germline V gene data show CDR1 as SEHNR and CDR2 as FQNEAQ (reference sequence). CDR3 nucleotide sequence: TGTGCCATCAGCATCGGAGATGGTAAACTGTTTTTT. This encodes CAISIGDGKLFF. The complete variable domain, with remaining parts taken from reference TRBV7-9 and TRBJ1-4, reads DTGVSQNPRHKITKRGQNVTFRCDPISEHNRLYWYRQTLGQGPEFLTYFQNEAQLEKSRLLSDRFSAERPKGSFSTLEIQRTEQGDSAMYLCAISIGDGKLFFGSGTQLSVL.

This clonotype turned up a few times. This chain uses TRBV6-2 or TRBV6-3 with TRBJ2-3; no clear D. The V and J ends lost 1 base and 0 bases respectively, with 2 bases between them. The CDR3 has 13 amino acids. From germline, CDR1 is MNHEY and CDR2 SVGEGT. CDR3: CASSYWSTDTQYF. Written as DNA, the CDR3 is TGTGCCAGCAGTTACTGGAGCACAGATACGCAGTATTTT.

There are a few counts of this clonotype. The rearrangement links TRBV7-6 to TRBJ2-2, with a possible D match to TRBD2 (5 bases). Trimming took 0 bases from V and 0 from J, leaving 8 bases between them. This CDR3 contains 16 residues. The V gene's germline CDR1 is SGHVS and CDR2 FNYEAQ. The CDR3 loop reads CASSLAVGANTGELFF. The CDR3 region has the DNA TGTGCCAGCAGCTTAGCGGTGGGAGCGAACACCGGGGAGCTGTTTTTT.

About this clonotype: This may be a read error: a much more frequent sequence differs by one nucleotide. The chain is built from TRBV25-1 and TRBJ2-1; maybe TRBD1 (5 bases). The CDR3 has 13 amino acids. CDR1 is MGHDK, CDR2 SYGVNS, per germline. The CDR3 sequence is CAGSARQNNEQFF. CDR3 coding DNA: TGTGCCGGCAGTGCCCGACAGAACAATGAGCAGTTCTTC.

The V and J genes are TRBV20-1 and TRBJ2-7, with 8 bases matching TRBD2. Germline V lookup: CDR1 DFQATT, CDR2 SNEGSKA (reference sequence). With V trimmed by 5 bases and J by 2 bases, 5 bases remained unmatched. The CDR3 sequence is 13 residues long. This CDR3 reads CSARPGGTYEQYF. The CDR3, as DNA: TGCAGTGCTCGACCGGGGGGGACCTACGAGCAGTACTTC.

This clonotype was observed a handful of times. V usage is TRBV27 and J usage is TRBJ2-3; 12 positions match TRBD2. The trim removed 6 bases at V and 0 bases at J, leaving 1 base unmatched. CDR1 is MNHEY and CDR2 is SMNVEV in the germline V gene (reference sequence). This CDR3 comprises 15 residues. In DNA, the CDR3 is TGTGCCAGCAGACTAGCGGGAGGAAGCACAGATACGCAGTATTTT. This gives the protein CASRLAGGSTDTQYF.

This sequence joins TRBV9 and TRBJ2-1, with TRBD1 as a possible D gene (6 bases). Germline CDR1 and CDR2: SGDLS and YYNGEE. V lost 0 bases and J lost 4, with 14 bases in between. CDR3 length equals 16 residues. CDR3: CASSVVYRTEYNEQFF. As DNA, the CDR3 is TGTGCCAGCAGCGTAGTGTACCGGACAGAATACAATGAGCAGTTCTTC.

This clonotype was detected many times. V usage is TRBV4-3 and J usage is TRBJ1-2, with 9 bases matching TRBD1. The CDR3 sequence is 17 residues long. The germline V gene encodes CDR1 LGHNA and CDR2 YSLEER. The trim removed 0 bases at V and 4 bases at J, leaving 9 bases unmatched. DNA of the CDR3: TGCGCCAGCAGCCAAGATAGGGGGACAGGGTCGGTCTATGGCTACACCTTC. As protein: CASSQDRGTGSVYGYTF.

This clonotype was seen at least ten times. CDR3 bases: TGTGCCAGCAGCCAAGGGAGGGACCCCTGGGAGCAGTACTTC. This sequence encodes CASSQGRDPWEQYF. The chain couples TRBV14 to TRBJ2-7, with D possibly being TRBD2 (6 bases). CDR1 is SGHDN and CDR2 is FVKESK in the germline V gene. V dropped 1 base and J dropped 7 bases, with 14 bases sitting between them. The CDR3 contains 14 residues. Combining the CDR3 with reference TRBV14 and TRBJ2-7 gives the whole variable domain EAGVTQFPSHSVIEKGQTVTLRCDPISGHDNLYWYRRVMGKEIKFLLHFVKESKQDESGMPNNRFLAERTGGTYSTLKVQPAELEDSGVYFCASSQGRDPWEQYFGPGTRLTVT.

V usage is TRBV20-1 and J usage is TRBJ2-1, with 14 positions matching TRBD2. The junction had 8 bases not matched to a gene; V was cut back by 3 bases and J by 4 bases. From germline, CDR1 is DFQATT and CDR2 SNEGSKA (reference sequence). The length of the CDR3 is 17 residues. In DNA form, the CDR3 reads TGCAGTGCTAGTGGTTACGGGACTAGCGGGGGTTACAATGAGCAGTTCTTC. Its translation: CSASGYGTSGGYNEQFF.

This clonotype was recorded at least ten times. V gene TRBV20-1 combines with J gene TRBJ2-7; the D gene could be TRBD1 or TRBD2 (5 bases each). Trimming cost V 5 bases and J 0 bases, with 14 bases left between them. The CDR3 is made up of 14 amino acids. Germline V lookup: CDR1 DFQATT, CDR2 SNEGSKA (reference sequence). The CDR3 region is CSAEGTSTSYEQYF. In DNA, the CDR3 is TGCAGTGCTGAGGGGACCTCTACCTCCTACGAGCAGTACTTC.

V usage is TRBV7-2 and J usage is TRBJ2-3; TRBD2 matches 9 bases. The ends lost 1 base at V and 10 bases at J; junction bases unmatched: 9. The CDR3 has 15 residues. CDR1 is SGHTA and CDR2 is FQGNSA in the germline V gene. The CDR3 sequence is CASSLGGGAGDSQYF. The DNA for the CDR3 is TGTGCCAGCAGCTTAGGCGGGGGGGCCGGGGATTCGCAGTATTTT.

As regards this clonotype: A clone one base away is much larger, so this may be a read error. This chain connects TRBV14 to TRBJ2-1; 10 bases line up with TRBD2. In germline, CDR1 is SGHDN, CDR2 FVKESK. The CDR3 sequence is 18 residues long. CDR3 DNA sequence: TGTGCCAGCAGCCAAGATCCGCTAGCGGGAGCCGCCTACAATGAGCAGTCCTTC. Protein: CASSQDPLAGAAYNEQSF.

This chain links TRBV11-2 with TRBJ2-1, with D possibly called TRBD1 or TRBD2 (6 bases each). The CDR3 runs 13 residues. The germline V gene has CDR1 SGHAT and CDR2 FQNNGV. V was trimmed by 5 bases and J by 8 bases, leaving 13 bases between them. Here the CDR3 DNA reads TGTGCCAGCAGCCCCTCGGGGGCCTATGAGCAGTTCTTC. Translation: CASSPSGAYEQFF.

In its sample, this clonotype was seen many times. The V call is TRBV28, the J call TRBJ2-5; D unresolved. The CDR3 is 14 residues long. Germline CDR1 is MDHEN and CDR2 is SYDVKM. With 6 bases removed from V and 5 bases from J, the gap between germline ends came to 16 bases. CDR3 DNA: TGTGCCAGCAGCCCTCTAAGTGGAGATGAGACCCAGTACTTC. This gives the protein CASSPLSGDETQYF.

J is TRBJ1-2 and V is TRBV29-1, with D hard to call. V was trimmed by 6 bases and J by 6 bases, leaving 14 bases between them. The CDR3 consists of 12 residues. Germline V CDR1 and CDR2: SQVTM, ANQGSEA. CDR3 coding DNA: TGCAGCGTAGCCTCCGGGATAGATGGCTACACCTTC. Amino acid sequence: CSVASGIDGYTF.

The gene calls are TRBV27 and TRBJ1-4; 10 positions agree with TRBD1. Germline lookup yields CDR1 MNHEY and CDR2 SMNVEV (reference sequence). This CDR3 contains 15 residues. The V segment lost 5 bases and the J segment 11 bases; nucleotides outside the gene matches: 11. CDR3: CASSRQTGGGDKLFF. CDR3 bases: TGTGCCAGCAGTCGCCAGACAGGGGGCGGTGATAAACTGTTTTTT.

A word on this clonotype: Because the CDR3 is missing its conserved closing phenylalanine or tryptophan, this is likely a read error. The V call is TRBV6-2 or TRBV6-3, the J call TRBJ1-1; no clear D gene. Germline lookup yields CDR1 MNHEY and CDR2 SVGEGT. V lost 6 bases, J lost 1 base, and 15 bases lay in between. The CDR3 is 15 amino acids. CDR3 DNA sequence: TGTGCCAGCAGCCCCGGTGCTATGTCGAACACTGAAGCTTTCCTT. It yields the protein CASSPGAMSNTEAFL.

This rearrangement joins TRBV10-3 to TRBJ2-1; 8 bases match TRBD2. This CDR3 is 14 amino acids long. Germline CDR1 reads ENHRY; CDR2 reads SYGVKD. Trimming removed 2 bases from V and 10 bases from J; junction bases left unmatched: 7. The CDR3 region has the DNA TGTGCCATCAGTGAGCGGGAGGGCTTTGGGGAGCAGTTCTTC. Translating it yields CAISEREGFGEQFF.

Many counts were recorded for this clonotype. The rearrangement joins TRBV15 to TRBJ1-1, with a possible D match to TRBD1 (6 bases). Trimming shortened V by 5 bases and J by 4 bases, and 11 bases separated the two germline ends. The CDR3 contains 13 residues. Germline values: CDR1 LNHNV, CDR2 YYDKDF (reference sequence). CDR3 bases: TGTGCCACCAGCGAGGACAGCGGCACTGAAGCTTTCTTT. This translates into CATSEDSGTEAFF. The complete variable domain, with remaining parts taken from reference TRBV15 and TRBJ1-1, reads DAMVIQNPRYQVTQFGKPVTLSCSQTLNHNVMYWYQQKSSQAPKLLFHYYDKDFNNEADTPDNFQSRRPNTSFCFLDIRSPGLGDTAMYLCATSEDSGTEAFFGQGTRLTVV.

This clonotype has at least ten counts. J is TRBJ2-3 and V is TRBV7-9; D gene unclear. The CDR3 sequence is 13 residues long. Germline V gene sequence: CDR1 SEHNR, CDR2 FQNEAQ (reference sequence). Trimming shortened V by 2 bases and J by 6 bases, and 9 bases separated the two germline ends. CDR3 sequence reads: CASSLLSEDTQYF. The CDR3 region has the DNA TGTGCCAGCAGCTTACTTTCAGAGGATACGCAGTATTTT.

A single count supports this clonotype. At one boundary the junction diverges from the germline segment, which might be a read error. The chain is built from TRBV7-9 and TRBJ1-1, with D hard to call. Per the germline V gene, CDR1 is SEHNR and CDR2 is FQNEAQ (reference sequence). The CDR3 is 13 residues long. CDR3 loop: CANSLELSQEPFF. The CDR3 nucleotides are TGTGCCAACAGCTTAGAATTGAGTCAGGAGCCTTTCTTT.

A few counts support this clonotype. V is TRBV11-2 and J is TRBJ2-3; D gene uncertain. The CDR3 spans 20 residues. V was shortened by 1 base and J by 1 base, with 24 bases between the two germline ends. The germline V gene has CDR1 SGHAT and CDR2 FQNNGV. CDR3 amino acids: CASSLGSMSRAGSRTDTQYF. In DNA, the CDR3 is TGTGCCAGCAGCTTAGGGTCTATGAGTCGGGCTGGGTCCCGCACAGATACGCAGTATTTT.

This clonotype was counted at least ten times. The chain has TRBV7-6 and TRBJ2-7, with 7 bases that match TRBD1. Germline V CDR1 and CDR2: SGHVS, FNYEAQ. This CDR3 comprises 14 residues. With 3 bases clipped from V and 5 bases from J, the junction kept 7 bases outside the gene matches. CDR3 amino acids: CASSLTGSAHEQYF. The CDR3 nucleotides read TGTGCCAGCAGCTTGACAGGGTCTGCCCACGAGCAGTACTTC.

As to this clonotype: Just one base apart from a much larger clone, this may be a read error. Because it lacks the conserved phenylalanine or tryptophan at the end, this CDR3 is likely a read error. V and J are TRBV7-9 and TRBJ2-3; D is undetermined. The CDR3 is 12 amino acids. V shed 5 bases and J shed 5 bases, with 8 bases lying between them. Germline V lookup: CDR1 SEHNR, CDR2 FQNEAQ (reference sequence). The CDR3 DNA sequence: TGTGCCAGCAGCCACCTTAAAGATACGCAGTATTAT. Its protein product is CASSHLKDTQYY.

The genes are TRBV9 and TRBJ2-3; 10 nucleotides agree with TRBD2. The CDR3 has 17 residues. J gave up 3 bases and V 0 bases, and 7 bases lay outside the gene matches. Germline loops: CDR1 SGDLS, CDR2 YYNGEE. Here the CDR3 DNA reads TGTGCCAGCAGCGTAGAGGGGGCTAGCGGGGGAACAGATACGCAGTATTTT. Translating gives CASSVEGASGGTDTQYF.